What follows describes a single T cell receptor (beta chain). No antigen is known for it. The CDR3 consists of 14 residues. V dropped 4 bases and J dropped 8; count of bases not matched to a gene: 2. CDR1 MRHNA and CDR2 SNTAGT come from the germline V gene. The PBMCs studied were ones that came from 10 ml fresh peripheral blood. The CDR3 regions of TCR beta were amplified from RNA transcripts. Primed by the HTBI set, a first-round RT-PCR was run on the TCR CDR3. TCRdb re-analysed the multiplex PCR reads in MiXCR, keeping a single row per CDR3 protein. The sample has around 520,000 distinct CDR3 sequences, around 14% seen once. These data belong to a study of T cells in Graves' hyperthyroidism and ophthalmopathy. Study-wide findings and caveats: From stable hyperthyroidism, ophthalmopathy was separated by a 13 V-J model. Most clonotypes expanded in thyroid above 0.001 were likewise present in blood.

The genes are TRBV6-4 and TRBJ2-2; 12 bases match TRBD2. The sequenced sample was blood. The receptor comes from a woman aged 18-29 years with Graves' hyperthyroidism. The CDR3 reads CASSGLAGVGELFF. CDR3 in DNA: TGTGCCAGCAGTGGACTAGCGGGAGTTGGGGAGCTGTTTTTT.